The 18 T cell receptor beta chains below come from one sample, sequenced in a study of CD8 T cells in Susac syndrome. RNA, at about 0.5 to 1 ug, was reverse transcribed with random hexamers. A single record per CDR3 protein comes from TCRdb applying MiXCR to the immunoSEQ multiplex PCR reads. The table records about 70,000 distinct CDR3 sequences, over 95% of them present only once. The sample taken for sequencing was CD4+ T cells from PBMCs. These receptors all come from a human donor with multiple sclerosis.

This chain joins TRBV5-6 and TRBJ2-5; no definite D call. This CDR3 region has 15 residues. The germline V and J ends were trimmed by 4 bases and 1 base, with 14 bases remaining between them. The V gene's germline CDR1 is SGHDT and CDR2 YYEEEE. The CDR3 loop is CASSDWPGTQETQYF. The DNA for the CDR3 is TGTGCCAGCAGCGATTGGCCAGGCACCCAAGAGACCCAGTACTTC.

The chain carries TRBV5-4 and TRBJ2-3, with 9 bases identical to TRBD2. Germline CDR1 is SGHNT and CDR2 is YYREEE (reference sequence). The V segment lost 4 bases and the J segment 5 bases; nucleotides outside the gene matches: 8. CDR3 length equals 15 residues. The CDR3 protein is CASSRDGSGGDTQYF. The CDR3 coding sequence is TGTGCCAGCAGCCGGGACGGTAGCGGGGGAGATACGCAGTATTTT.

The gene calls are TRBV12-3 or TRBV12-4 and TRBJ1-2, with D possibly being TRBD1 (6 bases). The CDR3 covers 15 residues. Trimming removed 6 bases at V and 2 bases at J, with 16 bases between. This CDR3 is CASRPQGFTNYGYTF. In nucleotides, the CDR3 is TGTGCCAGCAGGCCCCAGGGGTTCACAAACTATGGCTACACCTTC.

The V call is TRBV20-1, the J call TRBJ2-3; 13 nucleotides match TRBD2. V was clipped by 6 bases and J by 2 bases; unmatched bases: 5. This CDR3 has 15 residues. Germline values: CDR1 DFQATT, CDR2 SNEGSKA (reference sequence). CDR3 loop: CSASGTSGNTDTQYF. The CDR3 DNA is TGCAGTGCGTCCGGGACTAGCGGGAACACAGATACGCAGTATTTT.

The rearrangement joins TRBV10-3 to TRBJ2-1, with D possibly being TRBD2 (7 bases). The germline V gene has CDR1 ENHRY and CDR2 SYGVKD. V lost 6 bases and J 6 bases, leaving 15 bases between the germline ends. The CDR3 covers 14 residues. CDR3 protein: CAIRDGGPVNEQFF. DNA of the CDR3: TGTGCCATCAGGGACGGGGGGCCAGTCAATGAGCAGTTCTTC.

The chain joins TRBV2 to TRBJ1-2, with unresolved D. Trimming stripped 8 bases from V and 8 bases from J, with 12 bases between. Germline assignment: CDR1 SNHLY and CDR2 FYNNEI. The CDR3 loop spans 11 amino acids. The CDR3 DNA reads as TGTGCCAGCCGCCCGGCGCGAGGCTACACCTTC. Translation gives CASRPARGYTF.

The chain joins TRBV29-1 to TRBJ2-3, with D hard to call. Trimming shortened V by 4 bases and J by 6 bases, and 11 bases separated the two germline ends. CDR3 length: 12 amino acids. CDR1 is SQVTM and CDR2 is ANQGSEA in the germline V gene. The CDR3 nucleotides are TGCAGCGTTGGTAGAGGTTCGGATACGCAGTATTTT. Amino acids: CSVGRGSDTQYF.

This chain uses TRBV5-4 with TRBJ2-1, with 12 bases aligning to TRBD2. The germline V gene encodes CDR1 SGHNT and CDR2 YYREEE (reference sequence). This CDR3 has 17 residues. The junction had 5 bases not matched to a gene; V was cut back by 0 bases and J by 4 bases. DNA of the CDR3: TGTGCCAGCAGCTTGGGACTAGCGGGGGCACAATACAATGAGCAGTTCTTC. Translation: CASSLGLAGAQYNEQFF.

The DNA for the CDR3 is TGCGCCAGCAGCTTGGCTGGGGACAGGGGATACGCGGGCTACACCTTC. Translated: CASSLAGDRGYAGYTF. The chain couples TRBV5-1 to TRBJ1-2; TRBD1 agrees at 10 bases. CDR3 length equals 16 residues. V shed 0 bases and J 8 bases; nucleotides not matched to a gene: 10. The V gene's germline CDR1 is SGHRS and CDR2 YFSETQ.

The chain is built from TRBV5-6 and TRBJ1-5, with D perhaps matching TRBD1 (5 bases). This CDR3 contains 15 residues. V was trimmed by 0 bases and J by 6 bases, leaving 13 bases between them. CDR1 and CDR2 (germline): SGHDT, YYEEEE. CDR3 sequence reads: CASSLVGGTPQPQHF. The CDR3, as DNA: TGTGCCAGCAGCTTGGTGGGGGGGACCCCTCAGCCCCAGCATTTT.

J is TRBJ2-5 and V is TRBV7-9; 8 bases align to TRBD1. Germline CDR1 and CDR2: SEHNR and FQNEAQ (reference sequence). Germline trimming cut 1 base from V and 5 bases from J; bases unmatched to any gene: 9. The CDR3 loop spans 16 amino acids. CDR3 coding DNA: TGTGCCAGCAGCTTAGGGTCGGCAGGGGGCAAGGAGACCCAGTACTTC. Its protein product is CASSLGSAGGKETQYF.

V gene TRBV11-2 combines with J gene TRBJ2-3; 8 bases line up with TRBD2. The CDR3 runs to 13 residues. The ends lost 6 bases at V and 2 bases at J; junction bases unmatched: 1. Looked up from germline, CDR1 is SGHAT and CDR2 is FQNNGV. The CDR3 here is CASRGLVTDTQYF. The CDR3 DNA follows: TGTGCCAGCAGGGGACTAGTCACAGATACGCAGTATTTT.

Only one count was recorded for this clonotype. This chain links TRBV6-5 with TRBJ1-6; 11 nucleotides align to TRBD1. The V segment lost 2 bases and the J segment 16 bases; nucleotides outside the gene matches: 7. Germline lookup yields CDR1 MNHEY and CDR2 SVGAGI. The CDR3 runs to 14 residues. The CDR3 bases are TGTGCCAGCAGTTACGGGACAGGGGGGGCTGGGCTCCACTTT. It codes for CASSYGTGGAGLHF.

This chain connects TRBV29-1 to TRBJ2-3; 7 bases fit TRBD2. V shed 2 bases and J 8 bases; nucleotides not matched to a gene: 10. Germline lookup yields CDR1 SQVTM and CDR2 ANQGSEA. The CDR3 totals 14 residues. The CDR3 loop reads CSVEQAGYSGTQYF. The DNA of the CDR3 is TGCAGCGTTGAACAAGCGGGGTACTCGGGTACGCAGTATTTT.

This sequence joins TRBV27 and TRBJ2-2; D is possibly TRBD1 (5 bases). CDR1 and CDR2 from the germline V gene are MNHEY and SMNVEV (reference sequence). With 8 bases removed from V and 7 bases from J, the gap between germline ends came to 17 bases. This CDR3 is built from 14 residues. The CDR3, as DNA: TGTGCCAGCCGGAATCAGGGATGGGACGGGGAGCTGTTTTTT. The encoded protein is CASRNQGWDGELFF.

The rearrangement uses TRBV20-1 and TRBJ2-1; unclear D gene. The CDR3 contains 13 residues. The V gene's germline CDR1 is DFQATT and CDR2 SNEGSKA (reference sequence). Trimming cost V 5 bases and J 5 bases, with 13 bases left between them. The CDR3 region has the DNA TGCAGTGCTGGGCCCCTTCTGGACAATGAGCAGTTCTTC. Amino acid sequence: CSAGPLLDNEQFF.

The chain is built from TRBV20-1 and TRBJ2-3, with D perhaps TRBD2 (6 bases). Per germline, CDR1 DFQATT and CDR2 SNEGSKA (reference sequence). The germline V and J ends were trimmed by 1 base and 3 bases, with 11 bases remaining between them. The CDR3 extends over 14 amino acids. CDR3 loop: CSARALRGTDTQYF. CDR3 coding DNA: TGCAGTGCTAGAGCTTTGCGGGGTACAGATACGCAGTATTTT.

This clonotype was found once. V is TRBV11-3 and J is TRBJ2-3; 8 bases are shared with TRBD1. Germline trimming cut 5 bases from V and 3 bases from J; bases unmatched to any gene: 7. The CDR3 length is 15 residues. Germline-derived CDR1 and CDR2 are SGHNT and YENEEA. The CDR3 DNA is TGTGCCAGCAGCACACGGACAGGGACTACAGATACGCAGTATTTT. As protein: CASSTRTGTTDTQYF. The variable domain in full, completed from reference TRBV11-3 and TRBJ2-3, reads EAGVVQSPRYKIIEKKQPVAFWCNPISGHNTLYWYLQNLGQGPELLIRYENEEAVDDSQLPKDRFSAERLKGVDSTLKIQPAELGDSAVYLCASSTRTGTTDTQYFGPGTRLTVL.